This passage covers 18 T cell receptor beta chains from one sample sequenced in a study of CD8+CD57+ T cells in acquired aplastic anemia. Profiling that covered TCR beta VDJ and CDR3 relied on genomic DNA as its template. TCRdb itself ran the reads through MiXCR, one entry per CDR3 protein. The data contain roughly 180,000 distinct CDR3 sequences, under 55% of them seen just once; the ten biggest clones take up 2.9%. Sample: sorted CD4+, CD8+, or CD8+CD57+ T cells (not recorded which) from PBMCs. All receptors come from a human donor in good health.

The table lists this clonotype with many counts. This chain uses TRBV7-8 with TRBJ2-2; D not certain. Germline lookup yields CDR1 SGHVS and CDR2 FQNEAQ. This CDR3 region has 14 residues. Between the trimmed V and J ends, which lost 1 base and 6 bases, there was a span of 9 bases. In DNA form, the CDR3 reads TGTGCCAGCAGCTTAGTGGGAAATGCCGGGGAGCTGTTTTTT. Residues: CASSLVGNAGELFF.

The CDR3 sequence is CASSPGQGFYEQYF. CDR3 coding DNA: TGTGCCAGCAGCCCCGGACAGGGTTTCTACGAGCAGTACTTC. This chain joins TRBV2 and TRBJ2-7; 8 positions agree with TRBD1. CDR3 length: 14 residues. J gave up 3 bases and V 6 bases, and 7 bases lay outside the gene matches. Germline loops: CDR1 SNHLY, CDR2 FYNNEI. The full variable domain, with the rest looked up from reference TRBV2 and TRBJ2-7, is EPEVTQTPSHQVTQMGQEVILRCVPISNHLYFYWYRQILGQKVEFLVSFYNNEISEKSEIFDDQFSVERPDGSNFTLKIRSTKLEDSAMYFCASSPGQGFYEQYFGPGTRLTVT.

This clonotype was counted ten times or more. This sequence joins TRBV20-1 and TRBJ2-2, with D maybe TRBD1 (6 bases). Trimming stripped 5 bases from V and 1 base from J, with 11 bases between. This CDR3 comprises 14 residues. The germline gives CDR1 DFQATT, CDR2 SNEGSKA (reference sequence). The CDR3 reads CSAPGAGNTGELFF. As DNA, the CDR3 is TGCAGTGCTCCAGGGGCCGGGAACACCGGGGAGCTGTTTTTT.

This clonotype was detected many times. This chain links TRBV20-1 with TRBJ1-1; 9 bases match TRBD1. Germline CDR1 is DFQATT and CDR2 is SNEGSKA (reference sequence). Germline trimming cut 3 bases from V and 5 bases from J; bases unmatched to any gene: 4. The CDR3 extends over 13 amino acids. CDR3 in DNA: TGCAGTGCTAGTTACAGGGGGCTGACTGAAGCTTTCTTT. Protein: CSASYRGLTEAFF.

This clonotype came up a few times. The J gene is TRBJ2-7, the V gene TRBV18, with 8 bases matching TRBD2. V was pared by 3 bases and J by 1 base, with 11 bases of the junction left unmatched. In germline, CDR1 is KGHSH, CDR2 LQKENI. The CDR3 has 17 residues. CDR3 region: CASSPSGVAGSSYEQYF. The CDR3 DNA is TGTGCCAGCTCACCTTCCGGGGTAGCGGGATCGTCCTACGAGCAGTACTTC.

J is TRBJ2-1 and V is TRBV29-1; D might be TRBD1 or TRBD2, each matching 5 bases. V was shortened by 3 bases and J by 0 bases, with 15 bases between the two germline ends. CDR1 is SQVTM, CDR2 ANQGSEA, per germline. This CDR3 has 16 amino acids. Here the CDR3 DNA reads TGCAGCGTTGACGGGGACGTACTTGTCTCCTACAATGAGCAGTTCTTC. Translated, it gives CSVDGDVLVSYNEQFF.

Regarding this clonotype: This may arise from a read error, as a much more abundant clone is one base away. In DNA, the CDR3 is TGCGCCAGCGGCCAAGGTAGGGACAGGGTAAGGGGCACTGAAGCTTTCTTT. This encodes CASGQGRDRVRGTEAFF. V is TRBV4-1 and J is TRBJ1-1; 9 bases map to TRBD1. The germline CDR1 and CDR2 sequences are MGHRA and YSYEKL. This CDR3 comprises 17 residues.

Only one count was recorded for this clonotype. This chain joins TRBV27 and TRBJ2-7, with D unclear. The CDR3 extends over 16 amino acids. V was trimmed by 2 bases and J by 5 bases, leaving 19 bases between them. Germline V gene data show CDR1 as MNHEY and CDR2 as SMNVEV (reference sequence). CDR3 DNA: TGTGCCAGCAGTTTAATAAAGGCCGGGTTATCCCACGAGCAGTACTTC. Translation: CASSLIKAGLSHEQYF.

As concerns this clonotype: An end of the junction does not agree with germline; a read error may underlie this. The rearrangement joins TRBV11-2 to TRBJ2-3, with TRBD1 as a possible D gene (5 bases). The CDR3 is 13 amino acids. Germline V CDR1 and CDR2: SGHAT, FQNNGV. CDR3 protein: CAGRAAHTDTQYF. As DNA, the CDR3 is TGTGCCGGCAGGGCAGCCCATACAGATACGCAGTACTTT. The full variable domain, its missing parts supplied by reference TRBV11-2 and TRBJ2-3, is EAGVAQSPRYKIIEKRQSVAFWCNPISGHATLYWYQQILGQGPKLLIQFQNNGVVDDSQLPKDRFSAERLKGVDSTLKIQPAKLEDSAVYLCAGRAAHTDTQYFGPGTRLTVL.

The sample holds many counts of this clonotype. The CDR3 nucleotides are TGTGCCAGCAGCTTCACAGGGGGCCTGGGCAATCAGCCCCAGCATTTT. Its protein product is CASSFTGGLGNQPQHF. This rearrangement joins TRBV5-5 to TRBJ1-5; 9 bases line up with TRBD1. Germline assignment: CDR1 SGHKS and CDR2 YYEKEE (reference sequence). This CDR3 is 16 amino acids long. The junction had 5 bases not matched to a gene; V was cut back by 2 bases and J by 2 bases.

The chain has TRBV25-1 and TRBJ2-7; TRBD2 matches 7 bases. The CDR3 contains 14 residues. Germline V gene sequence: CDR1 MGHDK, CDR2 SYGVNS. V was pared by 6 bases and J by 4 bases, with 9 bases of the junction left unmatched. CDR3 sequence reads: CASREGGSGYEQYF. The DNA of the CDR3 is TGTGCCAGCAGGGAGGGCGGGAGTGGATACGAGCAGTACTTC.

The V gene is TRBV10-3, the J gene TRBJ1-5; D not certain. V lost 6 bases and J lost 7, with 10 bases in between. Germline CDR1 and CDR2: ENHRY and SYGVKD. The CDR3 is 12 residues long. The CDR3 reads CAISEPGQPQHF. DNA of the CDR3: TGTGCCATCAGCGAGCCAGGCCAGCCCCAGCATTTT.

CDR3 DNA sequence: TGTGCCACCAGTGTGGGCGGGACAGGCAACACTGAAGCTTTCTTT. Its protein is CATSVGGTGNTEAFF. The chain links TRBV24-1 to TRBJ1-1; 8 positions agree with TRBD1. The CDR3 spans 15 residues. V was clipped by 5 bases and J by 2 bases; unmatched bases: 6. Germline V gene data show CDR1 as KGHDR and CDR2 as SFDVKD.

Written as DNA, the CDR3 is TGTGCCATCGCGTGGGAGCTGAACACTGAAGCTTTCTTT. It yields the protein CAIAWELNTEAFF. The chain is built from TRBV10-3 and TRBJ1-1; unclear D gene. CDR1 is ENHRY, CDR2 SYGVKD, per germline. Deletions cut 8 bases from V and 0 bases from J, with 10 bases between. The CDR3 is made up of 13 amino acids.

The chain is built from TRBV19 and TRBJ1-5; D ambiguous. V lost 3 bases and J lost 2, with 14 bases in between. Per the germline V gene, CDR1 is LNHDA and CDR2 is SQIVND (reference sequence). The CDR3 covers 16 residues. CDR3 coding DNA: TGTGCCAGTAGTATCCCGGGCGGGGATCGCAATCAGCCCCAGCATTTT. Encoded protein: CASSIPGGDRNQPQHF. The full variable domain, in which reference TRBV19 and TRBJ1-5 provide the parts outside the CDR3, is DGGITQSPKYLFRKEGQNVTLSCEQNLNHDAMYWYRQDPGQGLRLIYYSQIVNDFQKGDIAEGYSVSREKKESFPLTVTSAQKNPTAFYLCASSIPGGDRNQPQHFGDGTRLSIL.

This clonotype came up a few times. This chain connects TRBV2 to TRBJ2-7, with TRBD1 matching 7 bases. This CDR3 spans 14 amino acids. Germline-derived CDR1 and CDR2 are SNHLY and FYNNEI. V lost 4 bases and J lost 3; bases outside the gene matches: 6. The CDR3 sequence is CASSGTGTDYEQYF. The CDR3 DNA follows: TGTGCCAGCAGTGGGACCGGGACAGACTACGAGCAGTACTTC. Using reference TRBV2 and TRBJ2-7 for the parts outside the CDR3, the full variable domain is EPEVTQTPSHQVTQMGQEVILRCVPISNHLYFYWYRQILGQKVEFLVSFYNNEISEKSEIFDDQFSVERPDGSNFTLKIRSTKLEDSAMYFCASSGTGTDYEQYFGPGTRLTVT.

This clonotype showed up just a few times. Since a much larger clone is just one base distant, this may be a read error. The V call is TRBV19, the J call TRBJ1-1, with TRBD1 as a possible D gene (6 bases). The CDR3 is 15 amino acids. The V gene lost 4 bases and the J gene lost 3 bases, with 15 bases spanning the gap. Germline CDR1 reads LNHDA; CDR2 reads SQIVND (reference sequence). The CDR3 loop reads CASSTTGSPDTEAFF. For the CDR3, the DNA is TGTGCCAGTAGTACAACAGGGTCCCCGGACACTGAAGCTTTCTTT.

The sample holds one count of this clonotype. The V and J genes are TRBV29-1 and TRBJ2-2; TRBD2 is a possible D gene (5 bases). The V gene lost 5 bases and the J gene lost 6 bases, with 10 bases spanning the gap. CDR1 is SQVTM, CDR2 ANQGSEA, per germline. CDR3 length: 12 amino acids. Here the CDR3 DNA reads TGCAGCGTTAAGGAGGTTTCCGGGGAGCTGTTTTTT. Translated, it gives CSVKEVSGELFF.